This passage covers 15 T cell receptor beta chains from one sample sequenced in a study of shared clonotypes between healthy human individuals. The protocol was immunoSEQ multiplex PCR, while the TCRdb copy is restricted to in-frame clones and leaves out a portion. The sample consists of around 1.4 million clones, roughly 98.5% of them appearing once. The sample taken for sequencing was naive CD4+ T cells sorted from blood. Stated subset: CD45RA+ positively selected. The receptors here all came from a man younger than 40 in good health.

V is TRBV6-6 and J is TRBJ2-7, with 8 positions matching TRBD1. CDR1 and CDR2 (germline): MNHNY, SVGAGI (reference sequence). This CDR3 contains 15 residues. V gave up 2 bases and J gave up 7 bases; unmatched junction bases: 10. CDR3 residues: CASSYHPGQVEEQYF. CDR3 sequence (DNA): TGTGCCAGCAGTTACCATCCGGGACAGGTGGAAGAGCAGTACTTC.

The rearrangement links TRBV18 to TRBJ2-5, with D maybe TRBD1 (5 bases). Germline V gives CDR1 KGHSH, CDR2 LQKENI. V shed 2 bases and J shed 2 bases, with 9 bases lying between them. This CDR3 contains 14 residues. The CDR3 here is CASSPGALQETQYF. The CDR3 region has the DNA TGTGCCAGCTCACCAGGGGCCCTACAAGAGACCCAGTACTTC.

This chain connects TRBV2 to TRBJ2-7; D perhaps matches TRBD1 (5 bases). Germline loops: CDR1 SNHLY, CDR2 FYNNEI. The CDR3 runs to 11 residues. V shed 6 bases and J shed 5 bases, with 8 bases lying between them. The chain's CDR3 is CASRQAHEQYF. CDR3 sequence (DNA): TGTGCCAGCAGACAGGCACACGAGCAGTACTTC.

This chain joins TRBV18 and TRBJ2-7; the D is unclear. Germline CDR1 KGHSH, CDR2 LQKENI. The CDR3 spans 16 residues. Trimming removed 2 bases at V and 2 bases at J, with 16 bases between. This CDR3 is CASSPSLRVGTYEQYF. The CDR3 region has the DNA TGTGCCAGCTCACCATCCCTAAGAGTTGGGACCTACGAGCAGTACTTC.

This rearrangement joins TRBV7-9 to TRBJ1-4; a weak D match, TRBD1 (6 bases). CDR3 length: 14 residues. Germline-derived CDR1 and CDR2 are SEHNR and FQNEAQ (reference sequence). V was clipped by 0 bases and J by 8 bases, with 10 bases between them. The CDR3: CASSLAQGFEKLFF. CDR3 DNA: TGTGCCAGCAGCTTAGCACAGGGATTCGAAAAACTGTTTTTT.

This chain joins TRBV7-9 and TRBJ2-6; D gene unclear. Trimming took off 4 bases at V and 2 bases at J, with 18 bases between the two ends. CDR3 length equals 18 residues. The germline V gene encodes CDR1 SEHNR and CDR2 FQNEAQ (reference sequence). CDR3 protein: CASSSSRVGKPGANVLTF. In DNA form, the CDR3 reads TGTGCCAGCAGCTCCAGTCGCGTGGGAAAACCTGGGGCCAACGTCCTGACTTTC.

Notes on this clone: Other DNA sequences from this sample encode an identical CDR3 as well. V gene TRBV18 combines with J gene TRBJ2-5; no clear D gene. The germline gives CDR1 KGHSH, CDR2 LQKENI. This CDR3 comprises 14 residues. Trimming pared 1 base from V and 2 bases from J, leaving 8 bases between. CDR3 sequence reads: CASSPLPQQETQYF. CDR3 nucleotides: TGTGCCAGCTCACCACTACCACAGCAAGAGACCCAGTACTTC.

The J gene is TRBJ2-3, the V gene TRBV29-1, with 14 positions matching TRBD2. Trimming cost V 8 bases and J 6 bases; bases outside gene matches: 13. CDR3 length: 16 residues. The germline V gene has CDR1 SQVTM and CDR2 ANQGSEA. CDR3 protein: CSSWTSGRPWGDTQYF. Here the CDR3 DNA reads TGCAGCTCATGGACTAGCGGGAGGCCATGGGGGGATACGCAGTATTTT.

As regards this clone: This same CDR3 is encoded by further DNA sequences in the sample. The chain has TRBV5-1 and TRBJ2-7, with D possibly called TRBD1 or TRBD2 (6 bases each). Germline assignment: CDR1 SGHRS and CDR2 YFSETQ. This CDR3 has 14 residues. Trimming removed 0 bases from V and 2 bases from J, with 9 bases in between. This chain's CDR3 is CASSLDGGTYEQYF. The CDR3 coding sequence is TGCGCCAGCAGCTTGGACGGGGGCACCTACGAGCAGTACTTC.

The V call is TRBV21-1, the J call TRBJ2-2; TRBD2, as called in the table, went unchecked against the DNA. TRBV21-1 is marked as a pseudogene. The CDR3 has 16 amino acids. In nucleotides, the CDR3 is TGTGCCAGCCCCCCAGCGGGAGGATTTAACACCGGGGAGCTGTTTTTT. This codes for CASPPAGGFNTGELFF.

The chain uses TRBV2 and TRBJ2-4; TRBD2 matches at 7 bases. In germline, CDR1 is SNHLY, CDR2 FYNNEI. The V gene end was trimmed by 8 bases and the J gene end by 6 bases; junction bases not matched to a gene: 4. CDR3 length: 12 amino acids. The CDR3 protein is CASGGDGNIQYF. In DNA form, the CDR3 reads TGTGCCAGCGGGGGGGACGGAAACATTCAGTACTTC.

As for this clone: This same CDR3 is encoded by further DNA sequences in the sample. The J gene is TRBJ2-1, the V gene TRBV18, with no clear D. The CDR3 is 15 residues long. Germline lookup yields CDR1 KGHSH and CDR2 LQKENI. V lost 6 bases to trimming and J lost 0 bases, with 12 bases between them. CDR3 region: CASSPGLGSYNEQFF. CDR3 coding DNA: TGTGCCAGCTCCCCCGGGCTAGGCTCCTACAATGAGCAGTTCTTC. Together with reference TRBV18 and TRBJ2-1, the CDR3 gives the full variable domain: NAGVMQNPRHLVRRRGQEARLRCSPMKGHSHVYWYRQLPEEGLKFMVYLQKENIIDESGMPKERFSAEFPKEGPSILRIQQVVRGDSAAYFCASSPGLGSYNEQFFGPGTRLTVL.

This rearrangement joins TRBV5-1 to TRBJ2-1; 10 bases align to TRBD2. The V segment lost 2 bases and the J segment 6 bases; nucleotides outside the gene matches: 11. The CDR3 sequence is 17 residues long. CDR1 SGHRS and CDR2 YFSETQ come from the germline V gene. As DNA, the CDR3 is TGCGCCAGCAGCTTTGGTCTAGCGGGGGAGGACTCCAATGAGCAGTTCTTC. Amino acid sequence: CASSFGLAGEDSNEQFF.

The chain uses TRBV28 and TRBJ1-5, with D unresolved. The germline V gene encodes CDR1 MDHEN and CDR2 SYDVKM. There are 16 residues in the CDR3. V was clipped by 5 bases and J by 4 bases, with 18 bases between them. In DNA, the CDR3 is TGTGCCAGCAGTACCTTAACCACGGGTACTAATCAGCCCCAGCATTTT. This sequence encodes CASSTLTTGTNQPQHF.

Comment on this clone: Distinct nucleotide sequences in the sample also encode this CDR3. The rearrangement uses TRBV7-2 and TRBJ2-3, with a tentative D call TRBD1 (6 bases). The CDR3 covers 14 residues. V was cut by 3 bases and J by 0 bases, with 7 bases left in between. CDR1 is SGHTA, CDR2 FQGNSA, per germline. The CDR3 nucleotides read TGTGCCAGCAGCTTGACAGGTAGCACAGATACGCAGTATTTT. Its translation: CASSLTGSTDTQYF. Filled out from reference TRBV7-2 and TRBJ2-3, the complete variable domain reads GAGVSQSPSNKVTEKGKDVELRCDPISGHTALYWYRQSLGQGLEFLIYFQGNSAPDKSGLPSDRFSAERTGGSVSTLTIQRTQQEDSAVYLCASSLTGSTDTQYFGPGTRLTVL.